This TCR beta chain derives from a study of identical twins. There are many counts of this clonotype. Per the germline V gene, CDR1 is SGHAT and CDR2 is FQNNGV. V was cut by 6 bases and J by 3 bases, with 6 bases left in between. The CDR3 runs to 11 residues. TCRdb passed the 5' RACE reads through MiXCR, listing each CDR3 protein once. The table lists nearly 650,000 distinct CDR3 sequences, roughly 6.6% of them singletons. These sequences were also reported in another study, on yellow fever vaccine responses in identical twins.

The rearrangement links TRBV11-2 to TRBJ2-7; perhaps TRBD1 as D (5 bases). The material sequenced was PBMCs. The source of this sequence is a woman aged 18-35 years in good health. For the CDR3, the DNA is TGTGCCAGCAGGCAGGGCTACGAGCAGTACGTC. It codes for CASRQGYEQYV.